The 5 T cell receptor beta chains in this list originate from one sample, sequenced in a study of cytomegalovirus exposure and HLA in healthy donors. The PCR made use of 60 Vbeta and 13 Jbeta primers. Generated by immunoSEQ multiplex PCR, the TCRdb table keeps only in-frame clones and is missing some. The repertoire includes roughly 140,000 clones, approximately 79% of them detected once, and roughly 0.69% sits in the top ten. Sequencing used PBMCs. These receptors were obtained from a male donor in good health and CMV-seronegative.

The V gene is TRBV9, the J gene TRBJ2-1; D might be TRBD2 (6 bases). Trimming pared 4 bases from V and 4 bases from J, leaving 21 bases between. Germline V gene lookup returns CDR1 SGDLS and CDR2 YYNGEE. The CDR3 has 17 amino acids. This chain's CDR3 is CASSPLPPGALYNEQFF. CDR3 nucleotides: TGTGCCAGCAGCCCTCTCCCGCCGGGAGCCCTATACAATGAGCAGTTCTTC.

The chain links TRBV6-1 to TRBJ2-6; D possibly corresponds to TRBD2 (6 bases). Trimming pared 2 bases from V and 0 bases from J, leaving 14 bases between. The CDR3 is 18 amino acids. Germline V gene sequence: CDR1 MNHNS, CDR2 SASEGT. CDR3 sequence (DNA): TGTGCCAGCAGTGAATCCTTGGGGGGTTTCTCTGGGGCCAACGTCCTGACTTTC. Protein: CASSESLGGFSGANVLTF.

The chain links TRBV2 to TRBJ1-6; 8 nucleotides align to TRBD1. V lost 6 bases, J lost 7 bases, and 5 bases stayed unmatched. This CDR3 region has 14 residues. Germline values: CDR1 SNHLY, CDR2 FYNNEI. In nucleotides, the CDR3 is TGTGCCAGCAGACGGACAGGGTACAATTCACCCCTCCACTTT. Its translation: CASRRTGYNSPLHF.

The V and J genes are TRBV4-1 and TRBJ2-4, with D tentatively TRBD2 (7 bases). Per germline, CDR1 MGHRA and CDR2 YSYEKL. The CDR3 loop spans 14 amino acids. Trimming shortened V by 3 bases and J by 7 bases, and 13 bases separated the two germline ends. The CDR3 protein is CASSQRGGDNIQYF. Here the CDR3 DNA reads TGCGCCAGCAGCCAGAGGGGGGGAGACAACATTCAGTACTTC.

The CDR3 reads CASSMTSGRGNTGELFF. CDR3 nucleotide sequence: TGTGCCAGCAGCATGACTAGCGGGAGGGGGAACACCGGGGAGCTGTTTTTT. V gene TRBV5-4 combines with J gene TRBJ2-2; 14 bases are shared with TRBD2. The CDR3 length is 17 residues. CDR1 is SGHNT and CDR2 is YYREEE in the germline V gene (reference sequence). With 4 bases clipped from V and 1 base from J, the junction kept 3 bases outside the gene matches.